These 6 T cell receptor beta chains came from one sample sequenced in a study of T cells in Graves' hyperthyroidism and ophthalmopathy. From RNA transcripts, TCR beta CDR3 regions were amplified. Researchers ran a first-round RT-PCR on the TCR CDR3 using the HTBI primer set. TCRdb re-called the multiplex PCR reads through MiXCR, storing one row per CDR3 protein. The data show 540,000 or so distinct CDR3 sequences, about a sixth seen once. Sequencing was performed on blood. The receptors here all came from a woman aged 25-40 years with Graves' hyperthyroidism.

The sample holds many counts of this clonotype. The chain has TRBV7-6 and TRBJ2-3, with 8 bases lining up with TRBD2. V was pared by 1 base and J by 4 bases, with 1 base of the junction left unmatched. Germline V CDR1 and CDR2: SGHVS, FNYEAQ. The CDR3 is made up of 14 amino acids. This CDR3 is CASSLGLAPDTQYF. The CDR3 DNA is TGTGCCAGCAGCTTAGGACTAGCGCCAGATACGCAGTATTTT.

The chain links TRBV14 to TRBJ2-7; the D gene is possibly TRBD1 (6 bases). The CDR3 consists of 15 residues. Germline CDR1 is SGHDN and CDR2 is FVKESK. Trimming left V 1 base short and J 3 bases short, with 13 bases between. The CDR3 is CASSQGLGAGYEQYF. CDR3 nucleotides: TGTGCCAGCAGCCAAGGGTTGGGGGCGGGCTACGAGCAGTACTTC.

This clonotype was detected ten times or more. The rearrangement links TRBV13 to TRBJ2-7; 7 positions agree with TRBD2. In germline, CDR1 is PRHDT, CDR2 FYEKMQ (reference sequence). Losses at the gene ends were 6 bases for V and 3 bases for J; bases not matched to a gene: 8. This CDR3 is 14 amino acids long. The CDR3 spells CASSRTTSSYEQYF. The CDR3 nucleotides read TGTGCCAGCAGTCGAACGACTAGCAGCTACGAGCAGTACTTC.

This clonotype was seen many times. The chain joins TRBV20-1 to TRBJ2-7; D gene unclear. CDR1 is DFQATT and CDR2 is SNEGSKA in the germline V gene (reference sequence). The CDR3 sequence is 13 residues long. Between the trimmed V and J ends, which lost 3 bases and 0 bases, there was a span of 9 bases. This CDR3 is CSARLGNSYEQYF. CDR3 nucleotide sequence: TGCAGTGCTAGGCTAGGAAACTCCTACGAGCAGTACTTC.

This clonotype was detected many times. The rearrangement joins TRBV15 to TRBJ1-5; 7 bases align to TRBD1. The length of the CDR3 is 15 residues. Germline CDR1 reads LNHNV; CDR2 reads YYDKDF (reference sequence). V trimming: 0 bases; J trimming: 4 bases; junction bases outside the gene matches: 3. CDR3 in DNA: TGTGCCACCAGCAGAGACGGGACAGCAAATCAGCCCCAGCATTTT. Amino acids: CATSRDGTANQPQHF.

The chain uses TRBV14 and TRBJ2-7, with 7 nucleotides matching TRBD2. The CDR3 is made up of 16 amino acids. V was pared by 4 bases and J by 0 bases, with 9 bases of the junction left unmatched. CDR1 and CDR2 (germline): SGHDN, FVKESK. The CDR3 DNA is TGTGCCAGCAGCCCCCACGGGGGGAGCATCTCCTACGAGCAGTACTTC. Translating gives CASSPHGGSISYEQYF.